This T cell receptor beta chain is from a study of glioma-infiltrating T cells after dendritic cell vaccination. Study-level information: Dendritic cell vaccination trial patients had either newly diagnosed or recurrent glioblastoma. Patients received three intradermal dendritic cell vaccine injections at biweekly intervals.

TCRdb's copy holds only in-frame clones and misses some; the assay was immunoSEQ multiplex PCR. The sample carries some 73,000 clones, roughly four fifths recorded once. The CDR3 is 14 residues long. V gave up 3 bases and J gave up 9 bases; unmatched junction bases: 8. Per germline, CDR1 SGHRS and CDR2 YFSETQ. All glioblastoma patients lacked an isocitrate dehydrogenase mutation. Before vaccination, two weeks after the third vaccination, and at progression, PBMC were collected. This TCR came from a human donor with glioblastoma. The material sequenced was blood, taken before dendritic cell vaccination. V gene TRBV5-1 combines with J gene TRBJ1-2; 10 nucleotides agree with TRBD1. CDR3 DNA: TGCGCCAGCAGCTCAGGGACAGGGGTAGGCAGCTACACCTTC. Translating it yields CASSSGTGVGSYTF.